The rows below give T cell receptor beta chains drawn from one sample of a study of OX40 agonist ivuxolimab in advanced cancers. Assay: immunoSEQ multiplex PCR; the TCRdb copy retains only in-frame clones and omits some. This sample has about 76,000 clones, with about 82% found just once. The sequencing here drew on CD4+ or CD8+ T cells sorted from blood, taken in a trial of the OX40 agonist ivuxolimab. These receptor sequences come from an adult with an advanced solid tumor such as melanoma, head and neck, liver or kidney cancer. CDR3s include the opening cysteine and the closing phenylalanine or tryptophan. A D gene is named only where the DNA matches it firmly. Clone size is shown for a subset of rows, as once, few, many or a class of expanded clone.

v_call: TRBV6-5; d_call: .; j_call: TRBJ2-7; clone_size: .; cdr3_length: 14; cdr3_nt: TGTGCCAGCAGCCCTCTCGGAACTTTCTACGAGCAGTACTTC; cdr3_aa: CASSPLGTFYEQYF
v_call: TRBV7-2; d_call: .; j_call: TRBJ2-7; clone_size: .; cdr3_length: 15; cdr3_nt: TGTGCCAGCAGCTGGGACGGCGACCAGAGTATAGAGCAGTACTTC; cdr3_aa: CASSWDGDQSIEQYF
v_call: TRBV30; d_call: TRBD1; j_call: TRBJ1-1; clone_size: .; cdr3_length: 13; cdr3_nt: TGTGCCTGGGGGACAGGGGTGAACACTGAAGCTTTCTTT; cdr3_aa: CAWGTGVNTEAFF
v_call: TRBV7-3; d_call: .; j_call: TRBJ2-5; clone_size: .; cdr3_length: 13; cdr3_nt: TGTGCCAGCAGCTTATCAGGGCAAGAGACCCAGTACTTC; cdr3_aa: CASSLSGQETQYF
v_call: TRBV7-2; d_call: TRBD2; j_call: TRBJ2-7; clone_size: .; cdr3_length: 16; cdr3_nt: TGTGCCAGCAGAACTGGGACTAGGGCGAGGTCCTACGAGCAGTACTTC; cdr3_aa: CASRTGTRARSYEQYF
v_call: TRBV5-1; d_call: .; j_call: TRBJ2-7; clone_size: .; cdr3_length: 13; cdr3_nt: TGCGCCAGCAGCTTGGGTGGAGATGGCGAGCAGTACTTC; cdr3_aa: CASSLGGDGEQYF
v_call: TRBV7-2; d_call: .; j_call: TRBJ2-3; clone_size: .; cdr3_length: 16; cdr3_nt: TGTGCCAGCAGCTTTCGGGCCCATCTGGGCACAGATACGCAGTATTTT; cdr3_aa: CASSFRAHLGTDTQYF
v_call: TRBV7-8; d_call: .; j_call: TRBJ2-2; clone_size: once; cdr3_length: 16; cdr3_nt: TGTGCCAGCAGCTCCAGGGGAAGTTTGAGCACCGGGGAGCTGTTTTTT; cdr3_aa: CASSSRGSLSTGELFF
v_call: TRBV5-1; d_call: .; j_call: TRBJ1-1; clone_size: few; cdr3_length: 15; cdr3_nt: TGCGCCAGCAGCTTGGCTGGTAGGAAGAACACTGAAGCTTTCTTT; cdr3_aa: CASSLAGRKNTEAFF
v_call: TRBV29-1; d_call: TRBD1; j_call: TRBJ2-5; clone_size: .; cdr3_length: 14; cdr3_nt: TGCAGCGTTGACGGGTGGGCAGGGGGAGAGACCCAGTACTTC; cdr3_aa: CSVDGWAGGETQYF
v_call: TRBV19; d_call: TRBD1; j_call: TRBJ1-5; clone_size: .; cdr3_length: 15; cdr3_nt: TGTGCCAGTAGTCCCCGACAGGGTAGCAATCAGCCCCAGCATTTT; cdr3_aa: CASSPRQGSNQPQHF
v_call: TRBV19; d_call: .; j_call: TRBJ2-1; clone_size: .; cdr3_length: 14; cdr3_nt: TGTGCCAGCAACCGGGACGGTGGATTCAATGAGCAGTTCTTC; cdr3_aa: CASNRDGGFNEQFF
v_call: TRBV5-4; d_call: .; j_call: TRBJ2-6; clone_size: once; cdr3_length: 16; cdr3_nt: TGTGCCAGCAGCTCCTCCGCCCTCTCTGGGGCCAACGTCCTGACTTTC; cdr3_aa: CASSSSALSGANVLTF
v_call: TRBV5-1; d_call: .; j_call: TRBJ2-7; clone_size: .; cdr3_length: 13; cdr3_nt: TGCGCCAGCAGCCGGGACAAAGCCTACGAGCAGTACTTC; cdr3_aa: CASSRDKAYEQYF
v_call: TRBV4-2; d_call: .; j_call: TRBJ1-1; clone_size: .; cdr3_length: 14; cdr3_nt: TGTGCCAGCAGCCAAGGACTGATGAACACTGAAGCTTTCTTT; cdr3_aa: CASSQGLMNTEAFF
v_call: TRBV5-1; d_call: .; j_call: TRBJ2-7; clone_size: once; cdr3_length: 13; cdr3_nt: TGCGCCAGCAGCCGTAACAGGGAGGGCGAGCAGTACTTC; cdr3_aa: CASSRNREGEQYF
v_call: TRBV14; d_call: .; j_call: TRBJ1-3; clone_size: .; cdr3_length: 13; cdr3_nt: TGTGCCAGCAATCCATACTCTGGAAACACCATATATTTT; cdr3_aa: CASNPYSGNTIYF
v_call: TRBV10-3; d_call: .; j_call: TRBJ2-5; clone_size: .; cdr3_length: 15; cdr3_nt: TGTGCCATCAGTGCTAACTCAGGCTTCCAAGAGACCCAGTACTTC; cdr3_aa: CAISANSGFQETQYF
v_call: TRBV5-1; d_call: .; j_call: TRBJ2-7; clone_size: .; cdr3_length: 17; cdr3_nt: TGCGCCAGCAGCTTGGCCACCACTCCGACACTTCCCGGGGAGCAGTACTTC; cdr3_aa: CASSLATTPTLPGEQYF
v_call: TRBV18; d_call: TRBD1; j_call: TRBJ2-7; clone_size: .; cdr3_length: 14; cdr3_nt: TGTGCCAGCTCACCATCGGGACAGAACTACGAGCAGTACTTC; cdr3_aa: CASSPSGQNYEQYF
v_call: TRBV7-9; d_call: .; j_call: TRBJ1-6; clone_size: .; cdr3_length: 14; cdr3_nt: TGTGCCAGCAGCTTAGGGCAGGGGAGATCACCCCTCCACTTT; cdr3_aa: CASSLGQGRSPLHF
v_call: TRBV6-1; d_call: .; j_call: TRBJ2-1; clone_size: .; cdr3_length: 13; cdr3_nt: TGTGCCAGCAGACTCGGCTGGAACAATGAGCAGTTCTTC; cdr3_aa: CASRLGWNNEQFF
v_call: TRBV7-8; d_call: TRBD1; j_call: TRBJ1-4; clone_size: .; cdr3_length: 16; cdr3_nt: TGTGCCAGCAGCCTCGGACAGGGGGTCCGCAATGAAAAACTGTTTTTT; cdr3_aa: CASSLGQGVRNEKLFF
v_call: TRBV29-1; d_call: .; j_call: TRBJ1-2; clone_size: .; cdr3_length: 12; cdr3_nt: TGCAGCGTTGAAGAGTTCAGGACTGGCTACACCTTC; cdr3_aa: CSVEEFRTGYTF
v_call: TRBV19; d_call: .; j_call: TRBJ1-3; clone_size: .; cdr3_length: 14; cdr3_nt: TGTGCCAGTGGATCTGGGTTCTCTGGAAACACCATATATTTT; cdr3_aa: CASGSGFSGNTIYF
v_call: TRBV14; d_call: TRBD2; j_call: TRBJ2-5; clone_size: .; cdr3_length: 16; cdr3_nt: TGTGCCAGCAGCCCACCCAGCCGGGGGGTCGGAGAGACCCAGTACTTC; cdr3_aa: CASSPPSRGVGETQYF
v_call: TRBV10-1; d_call: .; j_call: TRBJ2-5; clone_size: once; cdr3_length: 14; cdr3_nt: TGCGCCAGCAGTGAGTCGACAGGTGAAGAGACCCAGTACTTC; cdr3_aa: CASSESTGEETQYF
v_call: TRBV19; d_call: TRBD2; j_call: TRBJ2-7; clone_size: .; cdr3_length: 14; cdr3_nt: TGTGCCAGTAGTATCCAGCGGGGGCCCTACGAGCAGTACTTC; cdr3_aa: CASSIQRGPYEQYF
v_call: TRBV5-1; d_call: .; j_call: TRBJ1-2; clone_size: few; cdr3_length: 12; cdr3_nt: TGCGCCAGCAGCACCCACACCTCTGGCTACACCTTC; cdr3_aa: CASSTHTSGYTF
v_call: TRBV6-1; d_call: TRBD1; j_call: TRBJ1-5; clone_size: .; cdr3_length: 19; cdr3_nt: TGTGCCAGCAGTGATCTTCGACAGGGACCACCACTCCTTTATCAGCCCCAGCATTTT; cdr3_aa: CASSDLRQGPPLLYQPQHF
v_call: TRBV6-5; d_call: .; j_call: TRBJ1-1; clone_size: once; cdr3_length: 13; cdr3_nt: TGTGCCAGCAGTTCGTCCCAGGGAGTTGAAGCTTTCTTT; cdr3_aa: CASSSSQGVEAFF
v_call: TRBV18; d_call: TRBD2; j_call: TRBJ2-2; clone_size: .; cdr3_length: 16; cdr3_nt: TGTGCCAGCTCCCGGGGACTAGCGGAGAACACCGGGGAGCTGTTTTTT; cdr3_aa: CASSRGLAENTGELFF
v_call: TRBV5-6; d_call: .; j_call: TRBJ2-6; clone_size: once; cdr3_length: 15; cdr3_nt: TGTGCCAGCAGTCCACAGGGCTCTGGGGCCAACGTCCTGACTTTC; cdr3_aa: CASSPQGSGANVLTF
v_call: TRBV7-3; d_call: TRBD1; j_call: TRBJ1-1; clone_size: .; cdr3_length: 13; cdr3_nt: TGTGCCAGCAGCACCCAGGGGGGAACTGAAGCTTTCTTT; cdr3_aa: CASSTQGGTEAFF
v_call: TRBV20-1; d_call: .; j_call: TRBJ2-5; clone_size: .; cdr3_length: 9; cdr3_nt: TGCAGTGCCGGCGCTACCCAGTACTTC; cdr3_aa: CSAGATQYF
v_call: TRBV30; d_call: .; j_call: TRBJ1-2; clone_size: .; cdr3_length: 12; cdr3_nt: TGTGCCTGGAGTCCGGGACCCCCCGGCTACACCTTC; cdr3_aa: CAWSPGPPGYTF
v_call: TRBV7-2; d_call: .; j_call: TRBJ1-5; clone_size: .; cdr3_length: 16; cdr3_nt: TGTGCCAGCAGCTTAAGACGGGCAGGGGGCAATCAGCCCCAGCATTTT; cdr3_aa: CASSLRRAGGNQPQHF
v_call: TRBV4-1; d_call: TRBD2; j_call: TRBJ2-5; clone_size: few; cdr3_length: 15; cdr3_nt: TGCGCCAGCAGCCAAGCTCTAGCGGGGGAAGAGACCCAGTACTTC; cdr3_aa: CASSQALAGEETQYF
v_call: TRBV4-1; d_call: TRBD1; j_call: TRBJ2-3; clone_size: once; cdr3_length: 15; cdr3_nt: TGCGCCAGCAGCCAAGGGGGACAGGTTCAGGATACGCAGTATTTT; cdr3_aa: CASSQGGQVQDTQYF
v_call: TRBV4-1; d_call: .; j_call: TRBJ2-4; clone_size: .; cdr3_length: 19; cdr3_nt: TGCGCCAGCAGCCAAGTGGGAACTAGAGAGAGACTAGCCAAAAACATTCAGTACTTC; cdr3_aa: CASSQVGTRERLAKNIQYF
v_call: TRBV9; d_call: TRBD2; j_call: TRBJ2-3; clone_size: .; cdr3_length: 17; cdr3_nt: TGTGCCAGCAGCGCGCATACAAGAACTAGCGGCCAAGATACGCAGTATTTT; cdr3_aa: CASSAHTRTSGQDTQYF
v_call: TRBV10-2; d_call: .; j_call: TRBJ2-5; clone_size: .; cdr3_length: 13; cdr3_nt: TGCGCCAGCAGTACTATGTACCAAGAGACCCAGTACTTC; cdr3_aa: CASSTMYQETQYF
v_call: TRBV30; d_call: .; j_call: TRBJ2-3; clone_size: .; cdr3_length: 13; cdr3_nt: TGTGCCTGGAGCCCCGGCGGCACAGATACGCAGTATTTT; cdr3_aa: CAWSPGGTDTQYF
v_call: TRBV18; d_call: TRBD1; j_call: TRBJ1-4; clone_size: .; cdr3_length: 13; cdr3_nt: TGTGCCAGCTCGGGACAGGGAAATGAAAAACTGTTTTTT; cdr3_aa: CASSGQGNEKLFF
v_call: TRBV30; d_call: .; j_call: TRBJ2-3; clone_size: .; cdr3_length: 13; cdr3_nt: TGTGCCTGGAGGATACTTGGGGTGCATACGCAGTATTTT; cdr3_aa: CAWRILGVHTQYF
v_call: TRBV27; d_call: TRBD2; j_call: TRBJ2-3; clone_size: .; cdr3_length: 18; cdr3_nt: TGTGCCAGCAGTCCAGATGACTACAAGCGGGGTAGCACAGATACGCAGTATTTT; cdr3_aa: CASSPDDYKRGSTDTQYF
v_call: TRBV11-2; d_call: .; j_call: TRBJ1-1; clone_size: .; cdr3_length: 14; cdr3_nt: TGTGCCAGCAGCCCTGTTTGGCAGAGCACTGAAGCTTTCTTT; cdr3_aa: CASSPVWQSTEAFF
v_call: TRBV29-1; d_call: .; j_call: TRBJ2-1; clone_size: .; cdr3_length: 12; cdr3_nt: TGCAGCGTGGGTGCCTCGGAACGGGAGCAGTTCTTC; cdr3_aa: CSVGASEREQFF
v_call: TRBV6-6; d_call: .; j_call: TRBJ2-5; clone_size: .; cdr3_length: 14; cdr3_nt: TGTGCCAGCAGGTCCTCAGGGGACCGGGAGACCCAGTACTTC; cdr3_aa: CASRSSGDRETQYF
v_call: TRBV11-2; d_call: TRBD1; j_call: TRBJ1-1; clone_size: .; cdr3_length: 14; cdr3_nt: TGTGCCAGCTCCCAACAGGGGCCCGGGACTGAAGCTTTCTTT; cdr3_aa: CASSQQGPGTEAFF
v_call: TRBV2; d_call: .; j_call: TRBJ2-1; clone_size: few; cdr3_length: 14; cdr3_nt: TGTGCCAGCAAGCCGCGACTAAGCTCAAATGAGCAGTTCTTC; cdr3_aa: CASKPRLSSNEQFF
v_call: TRBV21-1; d_call: .; j_call: TRBJ1-5; clone_size: .; cdr3_length: 16; cdr3_nt: TGTGCCAGCAGCACACACGCGGGGGTCATTCGGGAGCCCCAGCATTTT; cdr3_aa: CASSTHAGVIREPQHF
v_call: TRBV7-2; d_call: TRBD1; j_call: TRBJ1-2; clone_size: .; cdr3_length: 12; cdr3_nt: TGTGCCGAAGACAGGGATAACTATGGCTACACCTTC; cdr3_aa: CAEDRDNYGYTF
v_call: TRBV5-4; d_call: .; j_call: TRBJ1-2; clone_size: .; cdr3_length: 16; cdr3_nt: TGTGCCAGCAGCTTGGAGGTGACAGAGAGAAACTATGGCTACACCTTC; cdr3_aa: CASSLEVTERNYGYTF
v_call: TRBV6-5; d_call: TRBD2; j_call: TRBJ2-3; clone_size: .; cdr3_length: 14; cdr3_nt: TGTGCCAGCTCCCTAGCGGGGGGCACAGATACGCAGTATTTT; cdr3_aa: CASSLAGGTDTQYF
v_call: TRBV2; d_call: TRBD1; j_call: TRBJ1-1; clone_size: .; cdr3_length: 15; cdr3_nt: TGTGCCAGCAGCGGACAAGGGACAGGGAACACTGAAGCTTTCTTT; cdr3_aa: CASSGQGTGNTEAFF
v_call: TRBV5-1; d_call: TRBD1; j_call: TRBJ2-2; clone_size: .; cdr3_length: 15; cdr3_nt: TGCGCCAGCAACTTACAGGGGGCGGTTCTCGGGGAGCTGTTTTTT; cdr3_aa: CASNLQGAVLGELFF
v_call: TRBV2; d_call: .; j_call: TRBJ1-1; clone_size: .; cdr3_length: 16; cdr3_nt: TGTGCCAGCAGGTCGGGTCCCCACATCTCGGGCACTGAAGCTTTCTTT; cdr3_aa: CASRSGPHISGTEAFF
v_call: TRBV5-4; d_call: .; j_call: TRBJ2-2; clone_size: .; cdr3_length: 13; cdr3_nt: TGTGCCAGCAGCTTGGCCGGGGGCGGGGAGCTGTTTTTT; cdr3_aa: CASSLAGGGELFF